The TCR beta chain described here comes from a study of post-analysis software for immune sequencing data. The wider study: Patients with relapsing-remitting, secondary progressive and progressive-relapsing multiple sclerosis courses were all represented.

Unique molecular identifiers featured in each of the TCR beta cDNA libraries. TCRdb re-called the PCR reads through MiXCR, storing one row per CDR3 protein. The table lists 750,000 to 950,000 distinct CDR3 sequences, more than 45% of them singletons. From germline, CDR1 is ENHRY and CDR2 SYGVKD. Trimming left V 6 bases short and J 3 bases short, with 13 bases between. This CDR3 contains 14 residues. With respect to this clonotype: The antigen is not known.

Whole-study results and caveats: Relative to controls, patients with multiple sclerosis showed significantly lower normalized Chao1 diversity. In patients, TRBV5-6, TRBV5-1 and TRBV20-1 belonged to several TRBV segments found more frequently than in controls.

The chain uses TRBV10-3 and TRBJ2-3; no reliable D call. This TCR came from a girl aged 5-17 years with multiple sclerosis. Source material: blood. The CDR3, as DNA: TGTGCCATCAGCGAGAAGGTTTTGACAGATACGCAGTATTTT. It translates to CAISEKVLTDTQYF.